This T cell receptor beta chain was obtained from a study of T cells in Graves' hyperthyroidism and ophthalmopathy (dated by TCRdb to about 2019). Study-level background: Peripheral blood samples were taken at the time of initial diagnosis, prior to any treatment. The 100 or so discovery patients were randomly divided into training and test sets at a 7:3 ratio. Whether ophthalmopathy could be predicted prospectively was tested in an independent validation cohort made up of some 20 hyperthyroidism patients plus 17 patients who later progressed to ophthalmopathy. Thyroid tissue and blood T-cell repertoires from six Graves' hyperthyroidism patients were also compared in the study. After sampling, hyperthyroidism patients received methimazole starting at 30 mg daily, and ophthalmopathy patients received high-dose intravenous methylprednisolone. To identify TCR V-J signatures that set the groups apart, the researchers used a discovery cohort of about a hundred patients, made up of 40 to 45 with Graves' ophthalmopathy and some 55 with stable Graves' hyperthyroidism. TCR Vbeta CDR3 sequencing of approximately 140 peripheral blood samples (over 40 ophthalmopathy, 75 hyperthyroidism and some 17 progressor patients) is reported in the paper. General findings and caveats noted by the study authors: In validation, the model predicted progression to ophthalmopathy with just under 71% sensitivity and approximately 78% specificity, a median of about six months before onset. Ophthalmopathy was separated from stable hyperthyroidism by a 13 V-J signature model, with about 88% sensitivity and approximately 84% specificity obtained in cross-validation and 80%/75% obtained in testing. Sample size was not statistically predetermined, and blinding of investigators to group allocation was not performed. Blood samples also contained most of the expanded thyroid clonotypes (frequency above 0.001), which suggests that blood repertoires may reflect thyroid immune responses.

Stable Graves' hyperthyroidism was defined as the absence of progression to ophthalmopathy over 18 months of follow-up. The hyperthyroidism patients were between 18 and 65 years old and newly diagnosed, with a disease duration of less than 2 months. Any patient with an uncontrolled infection, another autoimmune disease, pregnancy or lactation was excluded. Diagnoses relied on clinical symptoms, serum thyroxine and TRAb, thyroid ultrasound and orbital computed tomography. PBMCs were separated from under 11 ml of fresh peripheral blood using Ficoll-Paque density gradient centrifugation. Trizol reagent was used to extract total RNA, and RNA quality was then checked on an Agilent 2100 Bioanalyzer. Taken from cysteine to phenylalanine, the CDR3 has 13 residues. CDR3 DNA is the only sequence kept; it has 39 bases, read in frame from the first base. The germline V gene (reference sequence) supplies CDR1 MNHEY and CDR2 SMNVEV. V drops 5 bases and J drops 2 bases, leaving 9 bases in between.

This clonotype has at least ten counts. No antigen is known for it. Base quality data are lacking; no much larger clone is found one base away. The TCR beta CDR3 regions were amplified from RNA transcripts. The first round of RT-PCR for the TCR CDR3 was performed with the HTBI primer set and the Qiagen OneStep RT-PCR kit. Libraries were constructed in a second round of multiplex PCR, after which size selection and purification were carried out. The libraries were sequenced on an Illumina HiSeq2000 using paired-end 100 bp reads. Turning to the authors' computational methods: SOAPnuke was used to process the raw data, throwing out any read that contained adapters or uncalled bases, had a mean Phred below 15, or lacked an exact constant-primer or identifier match. COPE v1.2.5 was used to merge the high-quality paired reads, and each unique nucleotide sequence was defined as a clonotype. MiTCR v1.1 was used to align clonotypes to the IMGT TRBV, TRBD and TRBJ reference segments. Analysis was restricted to V-J combinations with a frequency above 0.0001, which covered 99.2% of repertoires. A TCS score was defined as the ratio between F50 (clonal expansion) and ExV (chaos), using BLOSUM62-based TCRdist between CDR3 peptides within each V-J. Welch's t-statistics and random forest reduced 450 to 600 V-J features to 13, which were used in a naive Bayes classifier (R e1071). Using fastp at Q25 and MiXCR, TCRdb reprocessed the public reads and kept productive beta chains. Records with the same CDR3 protein are collapsed into one entry carrying the most frequent genes and DNA. The V and J calls were not made by the authors but by TCRdb's processing. This sample has hundreds of thousands of distinct CDR3 sequences in its table, and around a sixth of those were observed once. The ten largest clones represent 7.5% to 9% of the sample.

The chain was built from TRBV27 and TRBJ1-2, with a tentative D gene TRBD1 over 6 matching bases. The TCR was taken from a woman between 18 and 29 years old with Graves' hyperthyroidism. The sample taken for sequencing was blood. Here is the DNA: TGTGCCAGCAGTAACAGGGAGAACTATGGCTACACCTTC. This sequence encodes CASSNRENYGYTF.